Ten or more counts support the clone carrying this T cell receptor beta chain. What it binds is not known. The CDR3 is made up of 15 amino acids. Trimming removed 0 bases from V and 3 bases from J, with 8 bases in between. From germline, CDR1 is SGHVS and CDR2 FNYEAQ. TCRdb reprocessed the reads via MiXCR and lists one record per CDR3 protein. The repertoire includes about 740,000 distinct CDR3 sequences, less than 40% of them detected once, and around 2.8% sits in the top ten. These data are taken from a study of T cell repertoires in cytomegalovirus infection. Study in general: Signatures in public TCR beta sequences pointed to both CMV infection and matching HLA type.

Findings and limits, study-wide: Carriers of CMV and the relevant HLA type were discriminated by public TCR beta frequency. The study found HLA-C-restricted CMV-specific TCR beta clonotypes dominating the ex vivo response.

The V and J genes are TRBV7-6 and TRBJ1-4; no reliable D call. The sample consisted of PBMCs. The sequence was collected from a human donor in good health (CMV status not recorded). Some clones in this sample may be carry-over from other donors' samples. The CDR3 loop is CASSLAPTSNEKLFF. The CDR3 DNA is TGTGCCAGCAGCTTAGCGCCCACCTCTAATGAAAAACTGTTTTTT.